This record looks at one T cell receptor (beta chain) sequence and its context. What it recognizes is unknown. The data belong to a study of PD-1 blockade in mismatch repair-deficient tumors. The wider study: All were previously treated, progressing patients with about a dozen mismatch repair-deficient cancer types. Overall study results and limits: Tumor-resident clones, often absent from pretreatment blood, expanded after pembrolizumab and then contracted.

Only in-frame clones appear in the TCRdb table, and some are missing; sequencing was by immunoSEQ multiplex PCR. There are around 120,000 clones in the sample; more than 70% occur only once, and over 9.5% lies in the top ten. Every patient had mismatch repair deficiency by PCR or immunohistochemistry. This CDR3 is 14 amino acids long. Germline V CDR1 and CDR2: WNHNN, SYGVQD (reference sequence). V was clipped by 5 bases and J by 8 bases, with 16 bases between them. Sequenced here: peripheral blood, sampled 72 weeks after starting pembrolizumab. This TCR was recovered from an adult with mismatch repair-deficient cancer. The V call is TRBV10-1, the J call TRBJ2-1, with D maybe TRBD2 (5 bases). CDR3 DNA: TGCGCCAGCAGTCAAGGACTTGCAAGCGATGAGCAGTTCTTC. Translated, it gives CASSQGLASDEQFF.